This T cell receptor beta chain was retrieved from a study of glioma-infiltrating T cells after dendritic cell vaccination. Across the study: Three intradermal dendritic cell vaccine injections were given every two weeks. Overall study results and limits: Only a small number of patients had complete blood and tumor samples. No direct clonality-survival link was found; a diverse polyclonal response may matter.

Data came from immunoSEQ multiplex PCR; TCRdb stores just in-frame clones and leaves some out. There are under 100,000 clones in the sample; roughly 84% occur only once, and 2.5% to 3% lies in the top ten. This clone was seen a single time. As yet, its antigen is unknown. The sequence came from a human donor with glioblastoma. The sequenced sample was blood, obtained before dendritic cell vaccination.

CDR3 residues: CASTTGDWETQYF. For the CDR3, the DNA is TGTGCCAGCACCACAGGGGATTGGGAGACCCAGTACTTC. The chain uses TRBV2 and TRBJ2-5; 7 nucleotides line up with TRBD1. J was trimmed by 5 bases and V by 7 bases; bases with no gene match: 7. The CDR3 contains 13 residues. Germline CDR1 reads SNHLY; CDR2 reads FYNNEI. The variable domain in full, with the rest retrieved from reference TRBV2 and TRBJ2-5, is EPEVTQTPSHQVTQMGQEVILRCVPISNHLYFYWYRQILGQKVEFLVSFYNNEISEKSEIFDDQFSVERPDGSNFTLKIRSTKLEDSAMYFCASTTGDWETQYFGPGTRLLVL.